This TCR beta chain is drawn from a study of human T cells and chemical hapten exposure. Original processing notes: Sample-level TCR yields exhibited a median of approximately 88,000, with a range of about 20,000 to 700,000. Each CDR3 protein gets one entry after TCRdb re-called the RACE reads with MiXCR. Clone size and V and J calls follow TCRdb, not the original study. The sample has approximately 50,000 distinct CDR3 sequences; 9.9% are singletons. The time point: patch test 3, about 24 weeks after DPC sensitization. Treatment meaning: therapeutic diphenylcyclopropenone sensitization with weekly scalp DPC. People who gave samples had alopecia, were 18 to 70 years old, and were suitable for DPC. Germline trimming cut 7 bases from V and 0 bases from J; bases unmatched to any gene: 15. CDR1 is SGDLS, CDR2 YYNGEE, per germline. The CDR3 sequence is 19 residues long.

Here the sequenced sample was whole blood, taken in connection with sensitization to the hapten diphenylcyclopropenone (DPC). This rearrangement joins TRBV9 to TRBJ2-6; 8 positions match TRBD1. The TCR comes from a woman in her forties with alopecia areata. Some clones in this sample may be carry-over from other donors' samples. CDR3 amino acids: CASGSTGDRPSSGANVLTF. CDR3 sequence (DNA): TGTGCCAGCGGATCGACCGGGGACAGGCCGAGCTCTGGGGCCAACGTCCTGACTTTC.